This T cell receptor beta chain was identified during a study of shared clonotypes between healthy human individuals. Study-level points and caveats: A reduction in generation probabilities was seen for non-shared clonotypes relative to those shared by all four donors. Sharing across a handful of donors was seen in 4% to 6.5% of naive CD4 clonotypes.

The genomic DNA of each subset was split evenly across several immunoSEQ plates. Method: immunoSEQ multiplex PCR; TCRdb's copy keeps in-frame clones and lacks some. In the table there are 560,000 or so clones, around 96% of which are singletons. CD45RO-negative cells were positively selected for CCR7, leaving out terminally differentiated effector memory CD45RA+ cells. Details on this clone: What it binds is unknown.

CDR1 ENHRY and CDR2 SYGVKD come from the germline V gene. The CDR3 extends over 18 amino acids. The V and J ends lost 7 bases and 1 base, in that order; junction bases with no gene match: 8. The chain is built from TRBV10-3 and TRBJ2-1; 15 bases fit TRBD2. The clonotype comes from a woman in her twenties or thirties in good health. The sequencing input was naive CD8+ T cells sorted from blood. As DNA, the CDR3 is TGTGCCATCAATCCGGGACTAGCGGGAGGCGTGTCCTACAATGAGCAGTTCTTC. This gives the protein CAINPGLAGGVSYNEQFF.